This TCR beta chain was sequenced in a study of cytomegalovirus exposure and HLA in healthy donors. General study results and limits: Reportedly, cytomegalovirus status was diagnosed with high sensitivity and specificity. Indistinguishable V segments, including TRBV6-2 and TRBV6-3, were excluded. TCR beta chain V- and J-gene trimming was linked, in a later analysis, to a missense variant in DCLRE1C.

Of note for this clone: Its antigen is undetermined.

The CDR3 contains 13 residues. Primers for the PCR totalled 60 Vbeta and 13 Jbeta. Method: immunoSEQ multiplex PCR; TCRdb's copy keeps in-frame clones and lacks some. This sample has about 88,000 clones; about 67% occur once, and the top ten carry roughly a sixth. The sample taken for sequencing was PBMCs. V is TRBV21-1 and J is TRBJ2-2; the table's TRBD1 call for D was not verified on the DNA. TRBV21-1 is listed as a pseudogene. The receptor comes from a woman younger than 35 in good health and CMV-seropositive. The CDR3 sequence: CALRQGPTGELFF. The CDR3 DNA follows: TGTGCTTTACGACAGGGCCCCACCGGGGAGCTGTTTTTT.